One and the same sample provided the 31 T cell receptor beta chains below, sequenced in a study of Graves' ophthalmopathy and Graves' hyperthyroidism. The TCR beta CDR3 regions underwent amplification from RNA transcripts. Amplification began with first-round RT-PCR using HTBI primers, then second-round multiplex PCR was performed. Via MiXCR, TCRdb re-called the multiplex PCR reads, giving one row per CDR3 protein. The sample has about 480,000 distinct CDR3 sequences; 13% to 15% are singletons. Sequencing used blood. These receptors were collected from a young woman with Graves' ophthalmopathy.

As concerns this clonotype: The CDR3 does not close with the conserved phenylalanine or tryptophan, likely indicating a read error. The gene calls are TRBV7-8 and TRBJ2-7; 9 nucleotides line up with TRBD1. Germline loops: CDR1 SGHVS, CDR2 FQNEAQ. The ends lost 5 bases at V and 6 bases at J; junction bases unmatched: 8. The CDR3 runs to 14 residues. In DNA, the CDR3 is TGTGCCAGCAGCGCAACAGGGGGCCGGGGCGAGCAGTACTAC. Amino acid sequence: CASSATGGRGEQYY.

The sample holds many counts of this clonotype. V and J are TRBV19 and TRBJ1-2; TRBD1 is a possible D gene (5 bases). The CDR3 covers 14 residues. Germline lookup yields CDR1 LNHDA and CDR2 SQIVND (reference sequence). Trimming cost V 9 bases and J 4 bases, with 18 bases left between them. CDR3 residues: CASSSSGTAYGYTF. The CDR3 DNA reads TGTGCCAGCAGCTCATCGGGGACGGCCTATGGCTACACCTTC.

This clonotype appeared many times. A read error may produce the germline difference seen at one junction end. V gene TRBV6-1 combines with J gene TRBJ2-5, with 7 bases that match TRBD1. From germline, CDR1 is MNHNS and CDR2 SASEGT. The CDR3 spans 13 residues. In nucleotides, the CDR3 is TGTGCCAGCACCTCCCAAGCGCGACAGGGCGGCGAGTTC. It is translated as CASTSQARQGGEF.

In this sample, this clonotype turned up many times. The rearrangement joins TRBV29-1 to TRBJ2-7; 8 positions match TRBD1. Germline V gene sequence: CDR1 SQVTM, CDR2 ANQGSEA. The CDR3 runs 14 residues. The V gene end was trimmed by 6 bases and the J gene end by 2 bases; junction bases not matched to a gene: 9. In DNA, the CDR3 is TGCAGCGTGGCGAGGGACAGGAAAACCTACGAGCAGTACTTC. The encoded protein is CSVARDRKTYEQYF.

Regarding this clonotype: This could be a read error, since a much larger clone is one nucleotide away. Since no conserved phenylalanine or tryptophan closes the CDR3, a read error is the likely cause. This CDR3 is CASSGMEASGYTY. CDR3 sequence (DNA): TGTGCCAGCAGTGGGATGGAGGCGTCAGGCTACACCTAC. This chain connects TRBV2 to TRBJ1-2; D remains ambiguous. The germline V and J ends were trimmed by 4 bases and 8 bases, with 14 bases remaining between them. From germline, CDR1 is SNHLY and CDR2 FYNNEI. The CDR3 totals 13 residues.

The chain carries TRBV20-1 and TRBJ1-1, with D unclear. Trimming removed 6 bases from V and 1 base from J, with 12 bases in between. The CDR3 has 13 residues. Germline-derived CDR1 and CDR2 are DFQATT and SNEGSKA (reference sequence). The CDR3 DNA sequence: TGCAGTGCCATGCTATGGGAGAACACTGAAGCTTTCTTT. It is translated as CSAMLWENTEAFF.

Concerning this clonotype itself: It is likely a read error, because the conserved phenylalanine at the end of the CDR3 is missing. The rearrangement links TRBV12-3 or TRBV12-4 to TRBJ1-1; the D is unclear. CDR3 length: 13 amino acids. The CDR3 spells CASCFGKVTEAFV. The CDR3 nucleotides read TGTGCCAGCTGTTTCGGGAAGGTCACTGAAGCTTTCGTT.

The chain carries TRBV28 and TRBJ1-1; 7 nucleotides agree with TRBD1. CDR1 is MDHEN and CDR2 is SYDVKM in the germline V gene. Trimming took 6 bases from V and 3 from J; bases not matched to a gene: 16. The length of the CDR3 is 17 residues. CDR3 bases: TGTGCCAGCAGCCCGTTGACAGGGATCCTCCTCTACACTGAAGCTTTCTTT. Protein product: CASSPLTGILLYTEAFF. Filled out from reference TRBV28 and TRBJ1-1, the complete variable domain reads DVKVTQSSRYLVKRTGEKVFLECVQDMDHENMFWYRQDPGLGLRLIYFSYDVKMKEKGDIPEGYSVSREKKERFSLILESASTNQTSMYLCASSPLTGILLYTEAFFGQGTRLTVV.

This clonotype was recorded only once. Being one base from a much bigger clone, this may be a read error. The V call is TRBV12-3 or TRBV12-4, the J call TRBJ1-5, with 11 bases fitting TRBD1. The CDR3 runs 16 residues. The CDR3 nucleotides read TGTGCCAGCAGTAGGACAGGGGGCGAGGGCAATCATCCCCAGCATTTT. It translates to CASSRTGGEGNHPQHF.

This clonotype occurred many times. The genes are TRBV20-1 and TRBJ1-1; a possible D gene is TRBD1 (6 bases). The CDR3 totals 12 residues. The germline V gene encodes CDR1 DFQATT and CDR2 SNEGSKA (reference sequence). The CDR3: CSVLYRDTEAFF. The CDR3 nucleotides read TGCAGCGTCCTGTACAGGGACACTGAAGCTTTCTTT.

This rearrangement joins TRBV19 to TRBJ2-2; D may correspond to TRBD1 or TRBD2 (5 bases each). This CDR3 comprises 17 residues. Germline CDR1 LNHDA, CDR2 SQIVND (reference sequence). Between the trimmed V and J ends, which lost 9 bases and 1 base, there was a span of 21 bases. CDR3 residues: CASRPPGPGLNTGELFF. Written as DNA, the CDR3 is TGTGCCAGCAGACCTCCGGGGCCAGGATTGAACACCGGGGAGCTGTTTTTT.

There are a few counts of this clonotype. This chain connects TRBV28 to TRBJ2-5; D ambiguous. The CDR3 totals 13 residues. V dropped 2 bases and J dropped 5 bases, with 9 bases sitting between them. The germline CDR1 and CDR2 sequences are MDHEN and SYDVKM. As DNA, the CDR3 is TGTGCCAGCAGTTTACAACAGTCGGAGACCCAGTACTTC. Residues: CASSLQQSETQYF.

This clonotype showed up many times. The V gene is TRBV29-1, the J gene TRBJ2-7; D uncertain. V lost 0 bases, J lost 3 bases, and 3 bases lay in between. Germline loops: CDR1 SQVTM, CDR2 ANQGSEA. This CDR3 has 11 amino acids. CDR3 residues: CSVEDLYEQYF. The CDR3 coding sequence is TGCAGCGTTGAAGATCTCTACGAGCAGTACTTC.

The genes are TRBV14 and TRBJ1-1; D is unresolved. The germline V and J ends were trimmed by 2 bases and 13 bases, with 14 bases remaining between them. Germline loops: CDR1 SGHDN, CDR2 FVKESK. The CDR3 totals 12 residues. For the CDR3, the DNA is TGTGCCAGCAGCCAATCCCCGAGTCTGGTTTTCTTT. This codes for CASSQSPSLVFF. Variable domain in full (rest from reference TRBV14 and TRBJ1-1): EAGVTQFPSHSVIEKGQTVTLRCDPISGHDNLYWYRRVMGKEIKFLLHFVKESKQDESGMPNNRFLAERTGGTYSTLKVQPAELEDSGVYFCASSQSPSLVFFGQGTRLTVV.

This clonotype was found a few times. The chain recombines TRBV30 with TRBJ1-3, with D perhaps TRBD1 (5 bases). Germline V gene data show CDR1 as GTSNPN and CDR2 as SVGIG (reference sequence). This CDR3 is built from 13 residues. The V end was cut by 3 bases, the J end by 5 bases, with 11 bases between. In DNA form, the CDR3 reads TGTGCCTGGAGCATTGGGGGAAGAAACACCATATATTTT. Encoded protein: CAWSIGGRNTIYF.

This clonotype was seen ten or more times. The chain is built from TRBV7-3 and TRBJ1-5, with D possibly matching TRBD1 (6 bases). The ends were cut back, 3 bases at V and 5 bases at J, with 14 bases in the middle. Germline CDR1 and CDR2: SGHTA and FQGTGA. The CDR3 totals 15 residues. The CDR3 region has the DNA TGTGCCAGCAGCTTGGGACAAGCGGGCGATCAGCCCCAGCATTTT. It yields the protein CASSLGQAGDQPQHF.

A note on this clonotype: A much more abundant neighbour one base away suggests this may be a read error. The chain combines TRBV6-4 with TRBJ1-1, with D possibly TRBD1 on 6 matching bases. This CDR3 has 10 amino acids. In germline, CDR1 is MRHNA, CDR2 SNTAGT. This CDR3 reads CDSSSQGAFF. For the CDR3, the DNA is TGTGACAGCAGTTCGCAGGGGGCTTTCTTT.

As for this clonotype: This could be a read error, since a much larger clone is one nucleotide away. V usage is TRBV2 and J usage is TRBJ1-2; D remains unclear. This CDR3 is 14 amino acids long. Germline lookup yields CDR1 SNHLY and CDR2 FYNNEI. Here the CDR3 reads CVSSTHEPNYGYTF. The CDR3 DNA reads TGTGTCAGCAGTACACACGAGCCTAACTATGGCTACACCTTC.

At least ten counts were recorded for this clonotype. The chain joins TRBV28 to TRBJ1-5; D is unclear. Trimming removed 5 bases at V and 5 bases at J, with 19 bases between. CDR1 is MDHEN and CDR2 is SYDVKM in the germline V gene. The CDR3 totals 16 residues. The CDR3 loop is CASSHERGQEDQPQHF. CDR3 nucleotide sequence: TGTGCCAGCAGTCATGAACGAGGGCAGGAGGATCAGCCCCAGCATTTT.

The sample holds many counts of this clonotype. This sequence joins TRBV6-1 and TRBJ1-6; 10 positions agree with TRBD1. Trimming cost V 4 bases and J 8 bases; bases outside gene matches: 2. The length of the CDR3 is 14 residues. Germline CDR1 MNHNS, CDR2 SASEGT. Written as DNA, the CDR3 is TGTGCCAGCAGTGGGGGACAGGGGTATTCACCCCTCCACTTT. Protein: CASSGGQGYSPLHF.

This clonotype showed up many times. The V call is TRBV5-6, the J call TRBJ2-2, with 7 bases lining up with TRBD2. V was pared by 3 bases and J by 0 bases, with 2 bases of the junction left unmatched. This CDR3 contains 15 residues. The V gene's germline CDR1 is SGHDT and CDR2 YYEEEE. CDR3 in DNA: TGTGCCAGCAGCTCAGGACTAGCGAACACCGGGGAGCTGTTTTTT. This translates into CASSSGLANTGELFF.

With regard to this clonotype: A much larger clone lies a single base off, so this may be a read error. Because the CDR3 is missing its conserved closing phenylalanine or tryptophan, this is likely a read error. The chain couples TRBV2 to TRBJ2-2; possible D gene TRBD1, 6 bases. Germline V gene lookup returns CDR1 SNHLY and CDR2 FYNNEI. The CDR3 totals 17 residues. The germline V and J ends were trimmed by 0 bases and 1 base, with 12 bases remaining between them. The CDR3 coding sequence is TGTGCCAGCAGTGAAGCGCTTCCGGACAGGAACACCGGGGAGCTGTTTTTG. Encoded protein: CASSEALPDRNTGELFL.

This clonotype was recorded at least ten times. In DNA, the CDR3 is TGCGCCAGCAGTGAGTCTGGACAGTCCTACGAGCAGTACTTC. As protein: CASSESGQSYEQYF. The J gene is TRBJ2-7, the V gene TRBV10-1; possible D gene TRBD1, 6 bases. Trimming cost V 0 bases and J 1 base, with 7 bases left between them. CDR3 length: 14 residues. CDR1 and CDR2 (germline): WNHNN, SYGVQD (reference sequence).

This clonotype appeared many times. The CDR3 loop reads CASSLGGNYQETQYF. Written as DNA, the CDR3 is TGTGCCAGCAGCTTAGGGGGGAACTACCAAGAGACCCAGTACTTC. This rearrangement joins TRBV11-3 to TRBJ2-5; D may correspond to TRBD1 or TRBD2 (5 bases each). This CDR3 spans 15 amino acids. The ends were cut back, 1 base at V and 0 bases at J, with 9 bases in the middle. From germline, CDR1 is SGHNT and CDR2 YENEEA.

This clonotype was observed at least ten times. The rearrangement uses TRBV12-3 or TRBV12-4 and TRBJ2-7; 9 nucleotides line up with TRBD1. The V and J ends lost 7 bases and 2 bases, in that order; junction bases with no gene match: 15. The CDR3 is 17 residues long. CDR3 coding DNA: TGTGCCAGCACCTTTGGCACCCGGGACAGGGAAACCTACGAGCAGTACTTC. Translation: CASTFGTRDRETYEQYF.

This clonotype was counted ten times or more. The CDR3 DNA reads TGTGCCAGCACCGTAACTAGGACAGGGGTCGCGGACACTGAAGCTTTCTTT. It is translated as CASTVTRTGVADTEAFF. The rearrangement links TRBV2 to TRBJ1-1; 9 nucleotides agree with TRBD1. Per the germline V gene, CDR1 is SNHLY and CDR2 is FYNNEI. CDR3 length equals 17 residues. J lost 3 bases, V lost 7 bases, and 15 bases had no gene match. Full variable domain (remainder filled in from reference TRBV2 and TRBJ1-1): EPEVTQTPSHQVTQMGQEVILRCVPISNHLYFYWYRQILGQKVEFLVSFYNNEISEKSEIFDDQFSVERPDGSNFTLKIRSTKLEDSAMYFCASTVTRTGVADTEAFFGQGTRLTVV.

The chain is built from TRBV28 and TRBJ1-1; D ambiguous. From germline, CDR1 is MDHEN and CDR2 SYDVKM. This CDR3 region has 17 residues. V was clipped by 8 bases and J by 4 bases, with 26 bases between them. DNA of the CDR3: TGTGCCAGCTCTTTAATTGGGTCCTGGGGTCCGCGCACTGAAGCTTTCTTT. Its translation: CASSLIGSWGPRTEAFF.

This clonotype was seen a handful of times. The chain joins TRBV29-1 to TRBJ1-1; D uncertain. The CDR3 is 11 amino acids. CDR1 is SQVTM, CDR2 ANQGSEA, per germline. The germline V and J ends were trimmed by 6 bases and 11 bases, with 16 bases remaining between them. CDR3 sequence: CSVSDTRRAFF. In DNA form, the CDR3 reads TGCAGCGTAAGCGACACTCGGCGGGCTTTCTTT.

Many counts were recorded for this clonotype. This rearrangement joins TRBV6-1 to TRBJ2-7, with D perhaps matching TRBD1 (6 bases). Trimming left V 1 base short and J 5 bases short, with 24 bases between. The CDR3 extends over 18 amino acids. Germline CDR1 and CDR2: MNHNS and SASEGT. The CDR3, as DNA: TGTGCCAGCAGTGAAGGGGGCAGTGAGTACAGGGTGGGTGACGAGCAGTACTTC. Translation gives CASSEGGSEYRVGDEQYF.

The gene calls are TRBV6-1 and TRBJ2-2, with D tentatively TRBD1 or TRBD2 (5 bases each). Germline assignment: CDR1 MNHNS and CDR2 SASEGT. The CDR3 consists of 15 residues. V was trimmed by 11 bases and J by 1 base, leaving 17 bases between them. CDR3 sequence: CAGNPGPLNTGELFF. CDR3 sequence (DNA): TGTGCCGGCAACCCGGGACCACTGAACACCGGGGAGCTGTTTTTT.

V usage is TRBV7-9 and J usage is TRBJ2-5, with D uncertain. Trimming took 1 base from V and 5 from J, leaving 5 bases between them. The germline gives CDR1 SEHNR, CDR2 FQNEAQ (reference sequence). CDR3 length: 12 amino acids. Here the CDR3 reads CASSLDKETQYF. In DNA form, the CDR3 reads TGTGCCAGCAGCTTAGATAAGGAGACCCAGTACTTC.